The next 27 T cell receptor beta chains were all read from a single sample in a study of blood T cell repertoires in COVID-19. Assay: immunoSEQ multiplex PCR; the TCRdb copy retains only in-frame clones and omits some. The table shows tens of thousands of clones, with 86% occurring only once. Sequences were obtained from peripheral blood. The receptors come from an elderly woman with acute or convalescent COVID-19.

The rearrangement links TRBV19 to TRBJ2-1; D is perhaps TRBD2 (5 bases). This CDR3 is 13 amino acids long. V was clipped by 4 bases and J by 4 bases, with 8 bases between them. Germline values: CDR1 LNHDA, CDR2 SQIVND (reference sequence). CDR3 coding DNA: TGTGCCAGTAGTACCGGACTGTACAATGAGCAGTTCTTC. Translated: CASSTGLYNEQFF.

The DNA of the CDR3 is TGTGCCAGCAGTCGTGCTGGACAAAACTATGGCTACACCTTC. Encoded protein: CASSRAGQNYGYTF. The gene calls are TRBV6-5 and TRBJ1-2, with D possibly TRBD1 on 5 matching bases. With 5 bases removed from V and 2 bases from J, the gap between germline ends came to 12 bases. Germline V gene lookup returns CDR1 MNHEY and CDR2 SVGAGI. The CDR3 runs 14 residues.

The chain is built from TRBV12-3 or TRBV12-4 and TRBJ2-5; D unresolved. This CDR3 has 12 amino acids. Trimming left V 1 base short and J 4 bases short, with 4 bases between. CDR3 bases: TGTGCCAGCAGTTTAGGGAGAGAGACCCAGTACTTC. It is translated as CASSLGRETQYF.

This clone was seen a handful of times. The chain combines TRBV2 with TRBJ1-3, with 8 bases matching TRBD1. The CDR3 runs 14 residues. With V trimmed by 5 bases and J by 0 bases, 0 bases remained unmatched. The germline CDR1 and CDR2 sequences are SNHLY and FYNNEI. In DNA, the CDR3 is TGTGCCAGCAGTACAGGGGGCTCTGGAAACACCATATATTTT. This sequence encodes CASSTGGSGNTIYF. Together with reference TRBV2 and TRBJ1-3, the CDR3 gives the full variable domain: EPEVTQTPSHQVTQMGQEVILRCVPISNHLYFYWYRQILGQKVEFLVSFYNNEISEKSEIFDDQFSVERPDGSNFTLKIRSTKLEDSAMYFCASSTGGSGNTIYFGEGSWLTVV.

V usage is TRBV19 and J usage is TRBJ2-1; 8 bases are shared with TRBD1. The V and J ends lost 0 bases and 8 bases, in that order; junction bases with no gene match: 6. The CDR3 is 15 residues long. Per the germline V gene, CDR1 is LNHDA and CDR2 is SQIVND (reference sequence). CDR3 protein: CASSIDRTGSDEQFF. The CDR3 DNA reads TGTGCCAGTAGTATAGACCGGACAGGGTCTGATGAGCAGTTCTTC.

This clone showed up just once. CDR3 in DNA: TGTGCCAGCAGCGTAGACAGTTCCGGGACAGGGGCATCCTACGAGCAGTACTTC. Protein sequence: CASSVDSSGTGASYEQYF. The gene calls are TRBV9 and TRBJ2-5, with 10 bases matching TRBD1. The end of the DNA fits TRBJ2-7 better, so the J call may be wrong. The CDR3 runs 18 residues. Germline-derived CDR1 and CDR2 are SGDLS and YYNGEE.

This clone was counted a single time. The chain employs TRBV11-2 and TRBJ2-3, with D perhaps matching TRBD1 (6 bases). The germline V gene encodes CDR1 SGHAT and CDR2 FQNNGV. The V end lost 3 bases, the J end lost 4 bases, and 11 bases lay between the germline ends. This CDR3 comprises 14 residues. CDR3 amino acids: CASSFPGAPDTQYF. CDR3 coding DNA: TGTGCCAGCAGCTTCCCAGGGGCCCCAGATACGCAGTATTTT. The variable domain in full, with the rest retrieved from reference TRBV11-2 and TRBJ2-3, is EAGVAQSPRYKIIEKRQSVAFWCNPISGHATLYWYQQILGQGPKLLIQFQNNGVVDDSQLPKDRFSAERLKGVDSTLKIQPAKLEDSAVYLCASSFPGAPDTQYFGPGTRLTVL.

V gene TRBV6-5 combines with J gene TRBJ2-1, with D perhaps matching TRBD1 (6 bases). The ends were cut back, 9 bases at V and 15 bases at J, with 24 bases in the middle. Germline V gene sequence: CDR1 MNHEY, CDR2 SVGAGI. The CDR3 is 13 residues long. Written as DNA, the CDR3 is TGTGCCAGGTCGTCCCGGGACACTCTCGGAGTGTTCTTC. As protein: CARSSRDTLGVFF.

This clone showed up just once. This chain joins TRBV7-3 and TRBJ1-6; D is unclear. Trimming left V 0 bases short and J 10 bases short, with 10 bases between. Germline assignment: CDR1 SGHTA and CDR2 FQGTGA. This CDR3 has 14 residues. CDR3 sequence: CASSLTDRGSPLHF. CDR3 DNA sequence: TGTGCCAGCAGCTTAACAGATCGGGGATCACCCCTCCACTTT. The entire variable domain, with the rest obtained from reference TRBV7-3 and TRBJ1-6, is as follows: GAGVSQTPSNKVTEKGKYVELRCDPISGHTALYWYRQSLGQGPEFLIYFQGTGAADDSGLPNDRFFAVRPEGSVSTLKIQRTERGDSAVYLCASSLTDRGSPLHFGNGTRLTVT.

The rearrangement uses TRBV5-6 and TRBJ2-7; possible D gene TRBD1, 7 bases. Germline V gives CDR1 SGHDT, CDR2 YYEEEE. V shed 4 bases and J shed 3 bases, with 20 bases lying between them. The CDR3 runs 16 residues. As DNA, the CDR3 is TGTGCCAGCAGCCTACCCAGACAGGGAGGAGACTACGAGCAGTACTTC. As protein: CASSLPRQGGDYEQYF.

The rearrangement links TRBV5-1 to TRBJ2-3; no firm D call. Trimming took 0 bases from V and 0 from J, leaving 8 bases between them. Germline CDR1 reads SGHRS; CDR2 reads YFSETQ. The CDR3 extends over 15 amino acids. The CDR3, as DNA: TGCGCCAGCAGCTTGGCCGGCAGGAGCACAGATACGCAGTATTTT. It codes for CASSLAGRSTDTQYF.

This chain joins TRBV5-1 and TRBJ2-7, with TRBD2 matching over 8 bases. There are 14 residues in the CDR3. J gave up 5 bases and V 5 bases, and 9 bases lay outside the gene matches. The V gene's germline CDR1 is SGHRS and CDR2 YFSETQ. This chain's CDR3 is CASSSTPGGHEQYF. The CDR3 DNA reads TGCGCCAGCAGTTCAACGCCGGGGGGGCACGAGCAGTACTTC.

This chain joins TRBV4-2 and TRBJ2-2; 9 nucleotides agree with TRBD1. CDR3 size: 15 residues. Germline-derived CDR1 and CDR2 are LGHNA and YNFKEQ. V lost 3 bases, J lost 3 bases, and 2 bases stayed unmatched. CDR3 nucleotide sequence: TGTGCCAGCAGCCAGGGACAGGGCGACACCGGGGAGCTGTTTTTT. It encodes CASSQGQGDTGELFF.

The chain recombines TRBV6-4 with TRBJ1-1; no clear D gene. CDR1 and CDR2 (germline): MRHNA, SNTAGT. The CDR3 consists of 13 residues. Trimming shortened V by 7 bases and J by 0 bases, and 9 bases separated the two germline ends. The CDR3 loop is CASKAGMNTEAFF. The CDR3 coding sequence is TGTGCCAGCAAGGCGGGGATGAACACTGAAGCTTTCTTT.

The chain couples TRBV5-1 to TRBJ2-7; a weak D match, TRBD1 (6 bases). CDR1 and CDR2 from the germline V gene are SGHRS and YFSETQ. The CDR3 runs 13 residues. V was pared by 4 bases and J by 5 bases, with 13 bases between. The CDR3 sequence is CASSQGYTDEQYF. The CDR3 coding sequence is TGCGCCAGCAGCCAGGGGTACACGGACGAGCAGTACTTC.

The chain carries TRBV28 and TRBJ2-7; TRBD1 matches 10 bases. The CDR3 totals 14 residues. Germline V gene lookup returns CDR1 MDHEN and CDR2 SYDVKM. With V trimmed by 5 bases and J by 3 bases, 4 bases remained unmatched. CDR3 region: CASSPDRGLYEQYF. CDR3 in DNA: TGTGCCAGCAGTCCCGACAGGGGGCTCTACGAGCAGTACTTC.

This clone was picked up one time. This sequence joins TRBV19 and TRBJ2-3, with 8 nucleotides matching TRBD2. Looked up from germline, CDR1 is LNHDA and CDR2 is SQIVND (reference sequence). Trimming removed 7 bases from V and 3 bases from J; junction bases left unmatched: 12. This CDR3 spans 16 amino acids. CDR3 sequence reads: CASTDHGTRGTDTQYF. The CDR3 DNA reads as TGTGCCAGTACCGATCATGGGACTAGAGGTACAGATACGCAGTATTTT.

The chain is built from TRBV6-6 and TRBJ1-1, with D possibly being TRBD1 (6 bases). The ends were cut back, 3 bases at V and 6 bases at J, with 17 bases in the middle. CDR1 MNHNY and CDR2 SVGAGI come from the germline V gene (reference sequence). The CDR3 runs 15 residues. CDR3 in amino acids: CASSYRGGDLPEAFF. Here the CDR3 DNA reads TGTGCCAGCAGTTATAGGGGGGGCGATCTGCCTGAAGCTTTCTTT.

V and J are TRBV29-1 and TRBJ2-5; D is perhaps TRBD1 (5 bases). The V gene's germline CDR1 is SQVTM and CDR2 ANQGSEA. Trimming left V 1 base short and J 2 bases short, with 8 bases between. The CDR3 runs to 13 residues. CDR3 in amino acids: CSVEVRQQETQYF. The CDR3 DNA follows: TGCAGCGTTGAAGTTCGACAGCAAGAGACCCAGTACTTC.

The gene calls are TRBV2 and TRBJ1-5, with 7 bases that match TRBD1. The CDR3 consists of 14 residues. V lost 6 bases and J lost 1; bases outside the gene matches: 3. The germline V gene encodes CDR1 SNHLY and CDR2 FYNNEI. CDR3 amino acids: CASSVDRSNQPQHF. The CDR3 DNA is TGTGCCAGCAGCGTGGACAGGAGCAATCAGCCCCAGCATTTT.

J is TRBJ2-1 and V is TRBV5-1; TRBD2 matches at 8 bases. CDR1 is SGHRS and CDR2 is YFSETQ in the germline V gene. This CDR3 spans 14 amino acids. Trimming cost V 4 bases and J 7 bases; bases outside gene matches: 7. The CDR3 spells CASSAGTSINEQFF. As DNA, the CDR3 is TGCGCCAGCAGCGCCGGGACTAGTATAAATGAGCAGTTCTTC.

This chain links TRBV5-1 with TRBJ2-6; 7 bases fit TRBD1. This CDR3 has 15 residues. Trimming at V came to 4 bases and at J to 3 bases, leaving 4 bases not matched to a gene. Per germline, CDR1 SGHRS and CDR2 YFSETQ. The CDR3 DNA follows: TGCGCCAGCAGCACGACAGGGATTGGGGCCAACGTCCTGACTTTC. Translated, it gives CASSTTGIGANVLTF.

The chain uses TRBV29-1 and TRBJ1-2; D is unclear. CDR1 is SQVTM and CDR2 is ANQGSEA in the germline V gene. The V and J ends lost 7 bases and 1 base respectively, with 7 bases between them. The CDR3 runs to 11 residues. The CDR3 protein is CSGANNYGYTF. DNA for the CDR3: TGCAGCGGGGCCAATAACTATGGCTACACCTTC. The entire variable domain, with the rest obtained from reference TRBV29-1 and TRBJ1-2, is as follows: SAVISQKPSRDICQRGTSLTIQCQVDSQVTMMFWYRQQPGQSLTLIATANQGSEATYESGFVIDKFPISRPNLTFSTLTVSNMSPEDSSIYLCSGANNYGYTFGSGTRLTVV.

This chain's CDR3 is CATSRETPNEQFF. The CDR3 nucleotides read TGTGCCACCAGCAGAGAGACTCCGAATGAGCAGTTCTTC. The chain carries TRBV15 and TRBJ2-1; D unresolved. The CDR3 spans 13 residues. The germline CDR1 and CDR2 sequences are LNHNV and YYDKDF (reference sequence). V was trimmed by 0 bases and J by 7 bases, leaving 7 bases between them.

The chain has TRBV11-2 and TRBJ1-1, with TRBD1 as a possible D gene (5 bases). Germline CDR1 reads SGHAT; CDR2 reads FQNNGV. The CDR3 runs 17 residues. Trimming left V 5 bases short and J 0 bases short, with 19 bases between. The CDR3 DNA is TGTGCCAGCAGCCACCCCAGGGCCCCCCCTCTGAACACTGAAGCTTTCTTT. It codes for CASSHPRAPPLNTEAFF.

The chain links TRBV5-4 to TRBJ2-7, with D possibly matching TRBD2 (5 bases). From germline, CDR1 is SGHNT and CDR2 YYREEE (reference sequence). The CDR3 runs 14 residues. V lost 7 bases to trimming and J lost 6 bases, with 20 bases between them. CDR3 nucleotide sequence: TGTGCCAGCGGCGGGCCTGGGTTGGAGTCCGAGCAGTACTTC. It is translated as CASGGPGLESEQYF.

V is TRBV28 and J is TRBJ1-4; a weak D match, TRBD1 (6 bases). The ends were cut back, 3 bases at V and 5 bases at J, with 16 bases in the middle. There are 16 residues in the CDR3. Germline V gene data show CDR1 as MDHEN and CDR2 as SYDVKM. The CDR3 loop is CASSFISGTKNEKLFF. CDR3 nucleotides: TGTGCCAGCAGTTTTATCTCCGGGACAAAGAATGAAAAACTGTTTTTT.